One and the same sample provided the 27 T cell receptor beta chains below, sequenced in a study of beta chain features in type 1 diabetes (dated by TCRdb to 2016 to 2019). Receptor libraries were prepared by the immunoSEQ multiplex PCR assay. The High Capacity cDNA Reverse Transcription Kit was used to reverse transcribe all of the isolated RNA, meaning that expressed TCRB transcripts were what got sequenced. This is the immuneACCESS table as TCRdb keeps it, with only in-frame sequences that have V and J called. A part of the clones is gone; compared with another copy, unresolved V genes explain less than half, and the rest is unexplained. The sample contains hundreds of thousands of clones, around 15% of them found a single time. The ten largest clones take up 0.093% of the sample. Material for sequencing was naive CD4+ T cells from blood. The label giving this sample's cell subset or site can be read as: true naive CD4+ T cells. The receptors stem from a young man in good health.

V usage is TRBV9 and J usage is TRBJ1-6; D is ambiguous. CDR1 and CDR2 (germline): SGDLS, YYNGEE. Trimming removed 0 bases from V and 10 bases from J, with 11 bases in between. The CDR3 loop spans 14 amino acids. The CDR3 DNA sequence: TGTGCCAGCAGCGTAGGAGGTCAGCTCTCACCCCTCCACTTT. Translation: CASSVGGQLSPLHF. Supplemented by reference TRBV9 and TRBJ1-6, the full variable domain reads DSGVTQTPKHLITATGQRVTLRCSPRSGDLSVYWYQQSLDQGLQFLIQYYNGEERAKGNILERFSAQQFPDLHSELNLSSLELGDSALYFCASSVGGQLSPLHFGNGTRLTVT.

In this sample, this clone turned up a few times. The rearrangement uses TRBV7-9 and TRBJ2-1; 9 nucleotides align to TRBD1. J lost 3 bases, V lost 3 bases, and 15 bases had no gene match. The V gene's germline CDR1 is SEHNR and CDR2 FQNEAQ (reference sequence). This CDR3 is built from 19 residues. CDR3: CASSLGPTPGQGYYNEQFF. Written as DNA, the CDR3 is TGTGCCAGCAGCTTGGGCCCTACTCCGGGACAGGGCTACTACAATGAGCAGTTCTTC.

This clone was found a few times. Being one base from a much bigger clone, this may be a read error. This sequence joins TRBV2 and TRBJ2-3; D remains ambiguous. The germline gives CDR1 SNHLY, CDR2 FYNNEI. The CDR3 length is 12 residues. Trimming removed 4 bases from V and 1 base from J, with 3 bases in between. Written as DNA, the CDR3 is TGTGCCAGCAGTGTAGGCACAGATACGCAGTATTTT. It specifies CASSVGTDTQYF.

This clone was seen more than once but under ten times. This chain joins TRBV7-2 and TRBJ2-7, with 10 bases lining up with TRBD2. CDR1 SGHTA and CDR2 FQGNSA come from the germline V gene. This CDR3 is 14 amino acids long. The CDR3 DNA sequence: TGTGCTACCAGCCCAGCGGGAGGGCGGTACGAGCAGTACTTC. Translating it yields CATSPAGGRYEQYF.

V is TRBV11-1 and J is TRBJ1-1; D remains ambiguous. Germline lookup yields CDR1 SGHAT and CDR2 FQDESV (reference sequence). Trimming stripped 5 bases from V and 6 bases from J, with 13 bases between. The CDR3 is 13 residues long. The CDR3 coding sequence is TGTGCCAGCAGCCCCCAGGATCCCGCTGAAGCTTTCTTT. Its translation: CASSPQDPAEAFF.

This sequence joins TRBV7-2 and TRBJ1-2; D ambiguous. Between the trimmed V and J ends, which lost 5 bases and 5 bases, there was a span of 18 bases. Germline V gene data show CDR1 as SGHTA and CDR2 as FQGNSA. The CDR3 has 15 residues. CDR3 sequence (DNA): TGTGCCAGCAGCCAATCGGGGAGCGGGGTATATGGCTACACCTTC. Amino acids: CASSQSGSGVYGYTF.

This clone was found a few times. The rearrangement links TRBV4-3 to TRBJ1-4; D may be TRBD1 (5 bases). CDR1 and CDR2 from the germline V gene are LGHNA and YSLEER. The V and J ends lost 4 bases and 3 bases respectively, with 12 bases between them. This CDR3 is built from 15 residues. The CDR3 nucleotides read TGCGCCAGCAGCCCGTTTGGGGGAGCTAATGAAAAACTGTTTTTT. This codes for CASSPFGGANEKLFF.

V and J are TRBV2 and TRBJ2-3; no firm D call. The CDR3 spans 11 residues. The V gene's germline CDR1 is SNHLY and CDR2 FYNNEI. Trimming took 6 bases from V and 5 from J, leaving 6 bases between them. The CDR3 DNA reads as TGTGCCAGCAGGTCCAGAGATACGCAGTATTTT. Its translation is CASRSRDTQYF.

This chain links TRBV5-6 with TRBJ2-3; 8 nucleotides agree with TRBD2. Germline CDR1 and CDR2: SGHDT and YYEEEE. The V and J ends lost 1 base and 6 bases, in that order; junction bases with no gene match: 10. This CDR3 has 16 residues. The CDR3 DNA is TGTGCCAGCAGCTTGACACTAGCGGCACTCCCCGATACGCAGTATTTT. This translates into CASSLTLAALPDTQYF.

The J gene is TRBJ2-3, the V gene TRBV11-2; TRBD1 is a possible D gene (7 bases). CDR1 is SGHAT and CDR2 is FQNNGV in the germline V gene. V lost 4 bases and J lost 0, with 14 bases in between. There are 16 residues in the CDR3. Written as DNA, the CDR3 is TGTGCCAGCAGCTCCAAAGGAGGGGGCAGCACAGATACGCAGTATTTT. It translates to CASSSKGGGSTDTQYF.

The gene calls are TRBV27 and TRBJ2-7; D is uncertain. Germline CDR1 reads MNHEY; CDR2 reads SMNVEV (reference sequence). The CDR3 is 11 amino acids. V lost 5 bases and J 2 bases, leaving 4 bases between the germline ends. CDR3 sequence: CASSLTYEQYF. CDR3 in DNA: TGTGCCAGCAGTCTTACCTACGAGCAGTACTTC.

This clone was seen more than once but under ten times. The genes are TRBV12-5 and TRBJ1-2, with 7 bases aligning to TRBD1. J lost 2 bases, V lost 6 bases, and 0 bases had no gene match. The germline CDR1 and CDR2 sequences are LGHNT and FRNRAP. There are 12 residues in the CDR3. CDR3 amino acids: CASGTGNYGYTF. CDR3 in DNA: TGTGCTAGTGGGACAGGGAACTATGGCTACACCTTC. Using reference TRBV12-5 and TRBJ1-2 for the parts outside the CDR3, the full variable domain is DARVTQTPRHKVTEMGQEVTMRCQPILGHNTVFWYRQTMMQGLELLAYFRNRAPLDDSGMPKDRFSAEMPDATLATLKIQPSEPRDSAVYFCASGTGNYGYTFGSGTRLTVV.

In its sample, this clone was seen a few times. This chain joins TRBV11-1 and TRBJ2-7; D is perhaps TRBD1 (6 bases). The germline gives CDR1 SGHAT, CDR2 FQDESV (reference sequence). V lost 4 bases and J 8 bases, leaving 21 bases between the germline ends. This CDR3 is 15 amino acids long. The CDR3 region is CASSSRDRDTPKQYF. The CDR3 bases are TGTGCCAGCAGCTCCCGGGACCGGGACACCCCCAAGCAGTACTTC.

This chain uses TRBV28 with TRBJ2-7; TRBD1 or TRBD2 may be the D gene (5 bases each). V lost 10 bases, J lost 6 bases, and 16 bases lay in between. The length of the CDR3 is 12 residues. Germline values: CDR1 MDHEN, CDR2 SYDVKM. CDR3 in amino acids: CATRRGDAEQYF. As DNA, the CDR3 is TGTGCCACCCGTAGAGGGGACGCCGAGCAGTACTTC.

As regards this clone: Other DNA sequences of this sample code for an identical CDR3. The chain is built from TRBV5-1 and TRBJ2-7, with a tentative D call TRBD1 (6 bases). Germline CDR1 and CDR2: SGHRS and YFSETQ. V lost 0 bases and J lost 3, with 10 bases in between. CDR3 length: 14 residues. The CDR3 DNA reads TGCGCCAGCAGCTTGGACAGGGATCTCTACGAGCAGTACTTC. It encodes CASSLDRDLYEQYF.

The V gene is TRBV5-1, the J gene TRBJ2-7; D perhaps matches TRBD2 (6 bases). CDR1 and CDR2 from the germline V gene are SGHRS and YFSETQ. The CDR3 sequence is 15 residues long. V was pared by 4 bases and J by 3 bases, with 17 bases between. CDR3: CASSPLGKEGYEQYF. Written as DNA, the CDR3 is TGCGCCAGCAGCCCCCTCGGTAAGGAGGGCTACGAGCAGTACTTC.

The CDR3 DNA is TGCAGCGTTCTCCAGACAACTAATGAAAAACTGTTTTTT. It codes for CSVLQTTNEKLFF. J is TRBJ1-4 and V is TRBV29-1; no definite D call. This CDR3 is 13 amino acids long. In germline, CDR1 is SQVTM, CDR2 ANQGSEA. V lost 5 bases, J lost 0 bases, and 7 bases lay in between. Drawing the rest from reference TRBV29-1 and TRBJ1-4, the complete variable domain is SAVISQKPSRDICQRGTSLTIQCQVDSQVTMMFWYRQQPGQSLTLIATANQGSEATYESGFVIDKFPISRPNLTFSTLTVSNMSPEDSSIYLCSVLQTTNEKLFFGSGTQLSVL.

The V gene is TRBV7-3, the J gene TRBJ1-6; 9 bases fit TRBD1. The germline V gene has CDR1 SGHTA and CDR2 FQGTGA. The CDR3 runs 16 residues. V lost 1 base and J lost 7; bases outside the gene matches: 5. CDR3 sequence: CASSLRPGQGNSPLHF. CDR3 DNA sequence: TGTGCCAGCAGCTTAAGGCCGGGACAGGGCAATTCACCCCTCCACTTT. Variable domain in full (rest from reference TRBV7-3 and TRBJ1-6): GAGVSQTPSNKVTEKGKYVELRCDPISGHTALYWYRQSLGQGPEFLIYFQGTGAADDSGLPNDRFFAVRPEGSVSTLKIQRTERGDSAVYLCASSLRPGQGNSPLHFGNGTRLTVT.

This clone was counted once. The chain joins TRBV5-4 to TRBJ1-2, with D uncertain. The CDR3 length is 15 residues. V lost 2 bases and J 0 bases, leaving 11 bases between the germline ends. Germline CDR1 and CDR2: SGHNT and YYREEE (reference sequence). This CDR3 is CASSLLASPNYGYTF. CDR3 sequence (DNA): TGTGCCAGCAGCTTACTAGCTTCCCCTAACTATGGCTACACCTTC.

This clone has just a few counts. The V call is TRBV5-1, the J call TRBJ1-4; 10 bases fit TRBD1. CDR1 and CDR2 (germline): SGHRS, YFSETQ. CDR3 size: 15 residues. The V gene end was trimmed by 0 bases and the J gene end by 7 bases; junction bases not matched to a gene: 3. The CDR3: CASSLDGTGAEKLFF. CDR3 DNA: TGCGCCAGCAGCTTGGACGGGACAGGGGCTGAAAAACTGTTTTTT.

The J gene is TRBJ2-7, the V gene TRBV6-1; 10 positions match TRBD1. V was clipped by 6 bases and J by 4 bases; unmatched bases: 6. The length of the CDR3 is 14 residues. Germline lookup yields CDR1 MNHNS and CDR2 SASEGT. Here the CDR3 DNA reads TGTGCCAGCAGGACCGGGACAGGGGCGTACGAGCAGTACTTC. It codes for CASRTGTGAYEQYF.

About this clone: This sequence may be a read error, since a much larger clone differs from it by one base. The sample carries other DNA sequences with the same CDR3. The chain uses TRBV5-1 and TRBJ2-7, with D perhaps being TRBD1 or TRBD2 (6 bases each). Germline V gene lookup returns CDR1 SGHRS and CDR2 YFSETQ. The V end lost 0 bases, the J end lost 3 bases, and 7 bases lay between the germline ends. CDR3 length: 13 residues. CDR3: CASSLEGGYEQYF. CDR3 DNA sequence: TGCGCCAGCAGCTTGGAGGGGGGCTACGAGCAGTACTTC.

This clone was seen a few times. V gene TRBV6-1 combines with J gene TRBJ1-6; possible D gene TRBD1, 6 bases. The V end lost 7 bases, the J end lost 6 bases, and 13 bases lay between the germline ends. CDR1 MNHNS and CDR2 SASEGT come from the germline V gene. The CDR3 has 14 amino acids. CDR3 bases: TGTGCCAGCAACACAGGGATTGGTAATTCACCCCTCCACTTT. Its translation: CASNTGIGNSPLHF.

The rearrangement uses TRBV10-3 and TRBJ2-5; 8 bases line up with TRBD1. V gave up 7 bases and J gave up 5 bases; unmatched junction bases: 6. Germline CDR1 and CDR2: ENHRY and SYGVKD. The CDR3 consists of 13 residues. The CDR3 loop reads CAITVDREETQYF. CDR3 bases: TGTGCCATCACCGTGGACAGGGAGGAGACCCAGTACTTC.

This clone was seen only a few times. The chain has TRBV4-2 and TRBJ2-1; maybe TRBD2 (7 bases). Trimming cost V 5 bases and J 2 bases, with 13 bases left between them. The CDR3 has 15 residues. Per the germline V gene, CDR1 is LGHNA and CDR2 is YNFKEQ. In DNA form, the CDR3 reads TGTGCCAGCAGCTCGACGGGGGGCCCCTACAATGAGCAGTTCTTC. Its protein is CASSSTGGPYNEQFF.

This clone was observed a handful of times. The chain is built from TRBV18 and TRBJ2-5; no clear D. V lost 6 bases and J 1 base, leaving 15 bases between the germline ends. From germline, CDR1 is KGHSH and CDR2 LQKENI. The CDR3 contains 15 residues. The CDR3 DNA reads as TGTGCCAGCTCCCCCACTACAGTGCTCCAAGAGACCCAGTACTTC. As protein: CASSPTTVLQETQYF.

This clone was detected ten times or more. The rearrangement links TRBV2 to TRBJ2-1, with 7 bases matching TRBD2. J was trimmed by 7 bases and V by 4 bases; bases with no gene match: 4. CDR3 size: 13 residues. Germline CDR1 SNHLY, CDR2 FYNNEI. CDR3 in DNA: TGTGCCAGCAGTGTAGTTAGCGGGAATGAGCAGTTCTTC. Its translation is CASSVVSGNEQFF.